Below, one T cell receptor (beta chain) is given with its context. CDR1 is MDHEN and CDR2 is SYDVKM in the germline V gene. Trimming stripped 5 bases from V and 1 base from J, with 11 bases between. The CDR3 sequence is 14 residues long. The data are from a study of blood T cell repertoires in COVID-19. Only in-frame clones appear in the TCRdb table, and some are missing; sequencing was by immunoSEQ multiplex PCR. This table holds under 300,000 clones, over 75% found once. The chain has TRBV28 and TRBJ1-1, with no clear D. This receptor was taken from a woman under 40 who had recovered from COVID-19. The sample comprised PBMCs or T cells enriched from blood (not recorded which). The CDR3 here is CASSHFRGNTEAFF. CDR3 DNA sequence: TGTGCCAGCAGTCATTTCCGGGGGAACACTGAAGCTTTCTTT. The full variable domain, in which reference TRBV28 and TRBJ1-1 provide the parts outside the CDR3, is DVKVTQSSRYLVKRTGEKVFLECVQDMDHENMFWYRQDPGLGLRLIYFSYDVKMKEKGDIPEGYSVSREKKERFSLILESASTNQTSMYLCASSHFRGNTEAFFGQGTRLTVV.